The 11 T cell receptor beta chains listed next were all sequenced from one sample in a study of vaccination effects on CD4 cells after COVID-19. These receptors have no identified antigens. After expansion with viral peptide pools in the ViraFEST assay, antigen-specific CD4+ T cells were sequenced. It was after 10 days of culture that CD4+ T cells were isolated. Participants each got two BNT162b2 or mRNA-1273 vaccine doses. Method: immunoSEQ multiplex PCR; TCRdb's copy keeps in-frame clones and lacks some. Found here are around 69,000 clones, about 67% of them singletons; the top ten hold around 1.5%. The sample was CD4+ T cells from PBMCs cultured with HCoV-229E spike peptides, taken after COVID-19 vaccination. These TCRs come from a human donor who received a COVID-19 vaccine.

V and J are TRBV7-2 and TRBJ1-1, with D unresolved. Deletions cut 2 bases from V and 4 bases from J, with 14 bases between. Per germline, CDR1 SGHTA and CDR2 FQGNSA. The CDR3 length is 15 residues. The DNA for the CDR3 is TGTGCCAGCAGCTTAAGATACGGTTTATTCACTGAAGCTTTCTTT. Amino acids: CASSLRYGLFTEAFF.

The chain couples TRBV27 to TRBJ1-1; the D is unclear. The CDR3 has 15 amino acids. The V end lost 8 bases, the J end lost 4 bases, and 20 bases lay between the germline ends. CDR1 is MNHEY and CDR2 is SMNVEV in the germline V gene (reference sequence). In DNA form, the CDR3 reads TGTGCCAGCTCCCCTCATTCCGGACGAGGCACTGAAGCTTTCTTT. Translated: CASSPHSGRGTEAFF.

This rearrangement joins TRBV11-2 to TRBJ1-2; 9 positions match TRBD1. V shed 5 bases, J shed 5 bases, and the junction held 3 bases outside the gene matches. CDR1 SGHAT and CDR2 FQNNGV come from the germline V gene. This CDR3 region has 13 residues. The CDR3 spells CASSRDRGYGYTF. The CDR3 DNA reads as TGTGCCAGCAGCCGAGACAGGGGGTATGGCTACACCTTC.

This chain joins TRBV6-2 or TRBV6-3 and TRBJ1-5, with D perhaps matching TRBD1 (6 bases). Germline V gives CDR1 MNHEY, CDR2 SVGEGT. There are 17 residues in the CDR3. The V end lost 1 base, the J end lost 4 bases, and 17 bases lay between the germline ends. CDR3 region: CASSYYQGQGKNQPQHF. CDR3 coding DNA: TGTGCCAGCAGTTACTACCAAGGCCAGGGGAAGAATCAGCCCCAGCATTTT.

This chain connects TRBV19 to TRBJ1-2, with 8 nucleotides matching TRBD1. CDR3 length: 14 amino acids. The V segment lost 5 bases and the J segment 3 bases; nucleotides outside the gene matches: 5. Germline V gene lookup returns CDR1 LNHDA and CDR2 SQIVND (reference sequence). CDR3 coding DNA: TGTGCCAGTAGTTTGGGACAGGTGGACTATGGCTACACCTTC. Encoded protein: CASSLGQVDYGYTF.

This chain uses TRBV20-1 with TRBJ1-2; 9 bases align to TRBD1. CDR3 length: 14 amino acids. Losses at the gene ends were 3 bases for V and 6 bases for J; bases not matched to a gene: 8. The germline gives CDR1 DFQATT, CDR2 SNEGSKA (reference sequence). This CDR3 is CSASRRDRDNGYTF. CDR3 nucleotides: TGCAGTGCTAGTAGAAGGGACAGGGATAATGGCTACACCTTC.

The rearrangement uses TRBV5-1 and TRBJ1-2; TRBD1 agrees at 10 bases. Germline assignment: CDR1 SGHRS and CDR2 YFSETQ. V shed 4 bases, J shed 4 bases, and the junction held 10 bases outside the gene matches. The CDR3 loop spans 16 amino acids. CDR3 DNA: TGCGCCAGCAGCACAATCGGGACAGGGGAGAGCTATGGCTACACCTTC. It translates to CASSTIGTGESYGYTF.

V gene TRBV28 combines with J gene TRBJ1-1; 7 bases fit TRBD1. Germline CDR1 reads MDHEN; CDR2 reads SYDVKM. The junction had 3 bases not matched to a gene; V was cut back by 5 bases and J by 0 bases. The CDR3 length is 14 residues. The CDR3 spells CASSGQGVNTEAFF. In nucleotides, the CDR3 is TGTGCCAGCAGTGGGCAGGGGGTGAACACTGAAGCTTTCTTT.

This chain connects TRBV3-1 (or the pseudogene TRBV3-2) to TRBJ1-5, with TRBD1 as a possible D gene (5 bases). Germline V gene sequence: CDR1 LGHDT, CDR2 YNNKEL (reference sequence). V lost 1 base and J 4 bases, leaving 8 bases between the germline ends. The CDR3 contains 14 residues. CDR3 nucleotides: TGTGCCAGCAGCCAAGGGACACATAATCAGCCCCAGCATTTT. As protein: CASSQGTHNQPQHF.

This chain links TRBV7-9 with TRBJ2-5; D is possibly TRBD1 (5 bases). Trimming shortened V by 5 bases and J by 1 base, and 14 bases separated the two germline ends. CDR3 length: 15 residues. Germline values: CDR1 SEHNR, CDR2 FQNEAQ (reference sequence). For the CDR3, the DNA is TGTGCCAGCAGCCCAGGGTCTCTTATCCAAGAGACCCAGTACTTC. Translating it yields CASSPGSLIQETQYF.

The gene calls are TRBV2 and TRBJ2-5; D assignment may be TRBD1 or TRBD2 (5 bases each). The V gene lost 6 bases and the J gene lost 8 bases, with 19 bases spanning the gap. The CDR3 runs 14 residues. CDR1 is SNHLY, CDR2 FYNNEI, per germline. CDR3 sequence: CASRLPGTEDTQYF. Here the CDR3 DNA reads TGTGCCAGCAGGCTCCCCGGGACGGAGGACACCCAGTACTTC.